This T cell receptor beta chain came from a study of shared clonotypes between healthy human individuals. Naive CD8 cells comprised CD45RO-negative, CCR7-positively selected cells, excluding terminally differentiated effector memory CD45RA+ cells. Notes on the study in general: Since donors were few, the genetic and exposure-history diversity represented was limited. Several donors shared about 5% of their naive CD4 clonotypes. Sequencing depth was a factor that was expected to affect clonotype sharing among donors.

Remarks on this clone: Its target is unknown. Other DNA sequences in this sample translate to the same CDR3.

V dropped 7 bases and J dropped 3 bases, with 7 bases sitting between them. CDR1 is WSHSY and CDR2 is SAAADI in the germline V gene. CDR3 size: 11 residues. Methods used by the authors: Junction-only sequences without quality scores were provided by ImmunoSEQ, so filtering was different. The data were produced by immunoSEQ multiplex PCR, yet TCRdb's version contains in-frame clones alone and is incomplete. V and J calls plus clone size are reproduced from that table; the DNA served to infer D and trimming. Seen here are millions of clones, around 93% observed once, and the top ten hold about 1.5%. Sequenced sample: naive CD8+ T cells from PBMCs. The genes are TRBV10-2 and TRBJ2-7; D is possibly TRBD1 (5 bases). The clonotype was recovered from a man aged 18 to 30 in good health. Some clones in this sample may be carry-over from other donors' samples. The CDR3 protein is CASKGLYEQYF. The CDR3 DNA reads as TGCGCCAGCAAGGGGCTCTACGAGCAGTACTTC.